This T cell receptor beta chain was sequenced in a study of blood T cells in healthy people across ages. Alongside a J-beta primer mix, a sample-barcoded 5' primer served in a second PCR lasting about 7 to 12 cycles. TCRdb reanalysed the 5' RACE reads using MiXCR and keeps one entry per CDR3 protein. The sample shows 1.5 million to 2 million distinct CDR3 sequences, 49% of them seen only once. In this sample, this clonotype turned up a few times. Its antigen remains unidentified. This CDR3 is 15 amino acids long. The V end lost 4 bases, the J end lost 5 bases, and 17 bases lay between the germline ends. The germline V gene has CDR1 PRHDT and CDR2 FYEKMQ (reference sequence). Study-wide results and caveats: TCR beta diversity per million T cells fell roughly linearly with age. Possibly, changes in expanded clonotypes were confounded because donor CMV status was unknown. With naive T cell percentage, TCR beta diversity showed a strong correlation.

The receptor was derived from a middle-aged woman in good health. Sequencing used blood. The J gene is TRBJ2-5, the V gene TRBV13; D is unresolved. The CDR3 DNA is TGTGCCAGCAGCTCTGCCCAGTCTTTGGTTGAGACCCAGTACTTC. It yields the protein CASSSAQSLVETQYF.